The clone carrying this T cell receptor (beta chain) has a handful of counts. The antigen remains undetermined. This PCR relied on a set of 60 Vbeta primers and 13 Jbeta primers. The repertoire was sequenced with immunoSEQ multiplex PCR; TCRdb's copy has only in-frame clones and lacks some. In the table there are fewer than 200,000 clones, roughly 71% of which are singletons. Looked up from germline, CDR1 is SGHTA and CDR2 is FQGTGA. V was clipped by 5 bases and J by 4 bases; unmatched bases: 7. The CDR3 consists of 15 residues. This entry is derived from a study of cytomegalovirus exposure and HLA in healthy donors. Points from the study as a whole: Researchers catalogued approximately 170 TCR beta chains as cytomegalovirus-associated. Most TCRs appeared rarely, but some public TCRs recurred in many donors.

This chain links TRBV7-3 with TRBJ2-1, with 8 bases matching TRBD2. Sequencing was done on a sample of PBMCs. The sequence derives from a woman aged 50 to 60 in good health and CMV-seropositive. CDR3: CASSLGASGYNEQFF. The DNA for the CDR3 is TGTGCCAGCAGCCTTGGTGCTAGCGGGTACAATGAGCAGTTCTTC.